The source of this T cell receptor (beta chain) is a study of shared clonotypes between healthy human individuals. Clones were read by immunoSEQ multiplex PCR, and TCRdb kept only the in-frame ones, dropping some. The profile shows roughly 520,000 clones, roughly 95% of them singletons. The junction had 10 bases not matched to a gene; V was cut back by 5 bases and J by 4 bases. This CDR3 has 15 residues. CDR1 MDHEN and CDR2 SYDVKM come from the germline V gene. The sequence was collected from a woman in her 30s in good health. V gene TRBV28 combines with J gene TRBJ2-7, with 8 bases lining up with TRBD2. Sequencing was performed on naive CD4+ T cells sorted from blood. The subset denotes: CD45RA+ positively selected. CDR3 sequence reads: CASSPGGGRQYEQYF. In DNA form, the CDR3 reads TGTGCCAGCAGTCCGGGGGGGGGACGACAGTACGAGCAGTACTTC.